Sequencing of this T cell receptor (beta chain) was carried out in a study of T-cell reconstitution after alpha-beta-depleted transplantation in children. Using unique molecular identifiers, the investigators prepared the TCRbeta library. TCRdb reprocessed the PCR reads via MiXCR and lists one record per CDR3 protein. The sample yields about 640,000 distinct CDR3 sequences, approximately 16% seen once. This clonotype was observed many times. Its ends do not fully match the called genes, so a read error is possible. CDR3 length: 14 residues. Germline V gene sequence: CDR1 SGHRS, CDR2 YFSETQ. The V gene is TRBV5-1, the J gene TRBJ2-5; TRBD2 might be the D (5 bases). This material consisted of PBMCs from the stem cell graft donor, taken from the stem cell graft. The clonotype comes from a human donor who donated a stem cell graft to a child with acute myeloid leukemia. The CDR3, as DNA: TGTGCCAGCAGCTTCGGAGGAGGCCAAGAGACCCAGTACTTC. As protein: CASSFGGGQETQYF.